A selection of T cell receptor beta chains follows, all from one sample in a study of Graves' ophthalmopathy and Graves' hyperthyroidism. One entry per CDR3 protein, called by TCRdb with MiXCR from the multiplex PCR reads. The table lists more than 150,000 distinct CDR3 sequences, roughly two fifths of them singletons. Sequenced sample: peripheral blood. The receptors were sampled from a woman aged 40 to 50 with Graves' ophthalmopathy. The CDR3 runs from the conserved cysteine through the conserved F or W. A D gene is named only where the DNA matches it firmly. Clone size is shown for a subset of rows, as once, few, many or a class of expanded clone.

clone size | J gene | D gene | V gene | CDR3 DNA | CDR3 protein
many | TRBJ2-5 | TRBD1 | TRBV7-8 | TGTGCCAGCAGCTCCTACAGGGGCGTGGGAGAGACCCAGTACTTC | CASSSYRGVGETQYF
many | TRBJ2-5 | . | TRBV7-9 | TGTGCCAGCAGCTTGGGACCGAGCAGCCAAGAGACCCAGTACTTC | CASSLGPSSQETQYF
. | TRBJ1-2 | . | TRBV12-3/TRBV12-4 | TGTGCCAGCAGTTTCGTGGGGGGTGGCTACACCTTC | CASSFVGGGYTF
. | TRBJ2-2 | . | TRBV20-1 | TGCAGTGCTCCTACCACTAGGACCGGGGAGCTGTTTTTT | CSAPTTRTGELFF
many | TRBJ1-2 | . | TRBV6-2/TRBV6-3 | TGTGCCAGCAGTTACCCCCACGACTATGGCTACACCTTC | CASSYPHDYGYTF
few | TRBJ2-5 | TRBD2 | TRBV28 | TGTGCCAGCAGTTTTGTATTTCGACTTGGGGCTAGCGGGGGGGGAGAGACCCAGTACTTC | CASSFVFRLGASGGGETQYF
many | TRBJ2-7 | . | TRBV29-1 | TGCAGCGTTGAAGGGCTAAAGGATGGGACCTACGAGCAGTACTTC | CSVEGLKDGTYEQYF
many | TRBJ2-5 | . | TRBV4-2 | TGTGCCAGCAGCCAAGGGACACTCCAAGAGACCCAGTACTTC | CASSQGTLQETQYF
. | TRBJ2-7 | . | TRBV10-2 | TGCGCCAGCAGTGAGTCCAGGGCCTACGAGCAGTACTTC | CASSESRAYEQYF
many | TRBJ2-7 | . | TRBV20-1 | TGCAGTGCTAGCCCATTATCGGGTAGGGAATCCTACGAGCAGTACTTC | CSASPLSGRESYEQYF
. | TRBJ2-7 | TRBD1 | TRBV12-3/TRBV12-4 | TGTGCCAGCAGTCTAAACCGGGGGACAGGGAACTACGAGCAGTACTTC | CASSLNRGTGNYEQYF
. | TRBJ2-4 | . | TRBV18 | TGTGCCAGCTCACCACCTGGACAGCAAATAGCCAAAAACATTCAGTACTTC | CASSPPGQQIAKNIQYF
. | TRBJ1-1 | . | TRBV12-3/TRBV12-4 | TGTGCCAGCAGTCCCGGACCCTACACTGAAGCTTTCTTT | CASSPGPYTEAFF
many | TRBJ2-4 | TRBD2 | TRBV20-1 | TGCAGTGCTAGAGTAGAAAGAGGACTAGCGGGGGGGGGAAACATTCAGTACTTC | CSARVERGLAGGGNIQYF
many | TRBJ1-1 | . | TRBV7-3 | TGTGCCAGCAGCTTAGTCAGGGGAGAAATGAACACTGAAGCTTTCTTT | CASSLVRGEMNTEAFF
many | TRBJ1-5 | . | TRBV19 | TGTGCCAGTAGTATATGGGGAGAAGGTCAGCCCCAGCATTTT | CASSIWGEGQPQHF
many | TRBJ2-7 | . | TRBV10-3 | TGTGCCATCAGTGAACAGCTCTACGAGCAGTACTTC | CAISEQLYEQYF
. | TRBJ2-7 | . | TRBV12-3/TRBV12-4 | TGTGCCAGCAGGGGGGAATCCTACGAGCAGTACTTC | CASRGESYEQYF
. | TRBJ1-1 | . | TRBV12-3/TRBV12-4 | TGTGCCAGCAGTTTACAGCCCCAGACGAACACTGAAGCTTTCTTT | CASSLQPQTNTEAFF
. | TRBJ1-2 | . | TRBV29-1 | TGCAGCGCTCACGATTACATTAACTATGGCTACACCTTC | CSAHDYINYGYTF
many | TRBJ1-1 | . | TRBV7-6 | TGTGCCAGCAGCTTAACCAGGGATAGTGAAGCTTTCTTT | CASSLTRDSEAFF
many | TRBJ1-1 | . | TRBV12-3/TRBV12-4 | TGTGCCAGCAGTTTATCATGGGGAACCGCTGAAGCTTTCTTT | CASSLSWGTAEAFF
many | TRBJ1-3 | TRBD1 | TRBV7-6 | TGTGCCAGCAGCTTAGGACAGGGGGCATCTGGAAACACCATATATTTT | CASSLGQGASGNTIYF
many | TRBJ2-7 | . | TRBV10-1 | TGCGCCAGCAGTGACGGGAACCCCAGCCACGAGCAGTACTTC | CASSDGNPSHEQYF
many | TRBJ1-2 | TRBD1 | TRBV7-2 | TGTGCCAGCAGCTTAAACAGGGGCGTCAGTGGTGGCTACACCTTC | CASSLNRGVSGGYTF
. | TRBJ2-7 | TRBD1 | TRBV28 | TGTGCCAGCAGTTCCCGGGGACAGCACTACGAGCAGTACTTC | CASSSRGQHYEQYF
many | TRBJ1-2 | TRBD1 | TRBV7-2 | TGTGCCAGCAGCTTAGTAGGACAGGGGATTAGTTCCGGTGGCTACACCTTC | CASSLVGQGISSGGYTF
many | TRBJ2-7 | . | TRBV19 | TGTGCCAGTAGCACGGGCCAGACCTACGAGCAGTACTTC | CASSTGQTYEQYF
many | TRBJ1-5 | . | TRBV11-2 | TGTGCCAGCAGCTTAGTCGGGGGGGTTAGCAATCAGCCCCAGCATTTT | CASSLVGGVSNQPQHF
many | TRBJ1-5 | . | TRBV28 | TGTGCCAGCAGTGAACAGGGAGAGGGCAATCAGCCCCAGCATTTT | CASSEQGEGNQPQHF
many | TRBJ2-7 | . | TRBV7-2 | TGTGCCAGCAGCTCGGGTCCGACCACCGAGCAGTACTTC | CASSSGPTTEQYF
. | TRBJ1-1 | . | TRBV6-5 | TGTGCCAGCAGTTACTCTTACGAACAGGGAAACACTGAAGCTTTCTTT | CASSYSYEQGNTEAFF
many | TRBJ2-7 | . | TRBV6-2/TRBV6-3 | TGTGCCAGCAAAGAAGCGGCGTGGACCTCCTACGAGCAGTACTTC | CASKEAAWTSYEQYF
many | TRBJ2-3 | . | TRBV29-1 | TGCAGCGTTGATGCTGACGGGTATACGCAGTATTTT | CSVDADGYTQYF
many | TRBJ2-7 | . | TRBV30 | TGTGCCTGGAGTCTAGAGAAGCAGTACTTC | CAWSLEKQYF
. | TRBJ1-5 | . | TRBV20-1 | TGCAGTGCTAGAGATCAGGTTGATCAGCCCCAGCATTTT | CSARDQVDQPQHF
. | TRBJ2-5 | TRBD2 | TRBV28 | TGTGCCAGCAGTTTTCCTAGCGGAGAGCAAGAGACCCAGTACTTC | CASSFPSGEQETQYF
many | TRBJ1-1 | TRBD1 | TRBV28 | TGTGCCAGCAGTCCAACCGGGACAGCATTTGAAGCTTTCTTT | CASSPTGTAFEAFF
. | TRBJ2-2 | . | TRBV12-3/TRBV12-4 | TGTGCCAGCAGTTTCCTCGAAACCGGGGAGCTGTTTTTT | CASSFLETGELFF
many | TRBJ1-6 | . | TRBV20-1 | TGCAGTGCTAGAGATCCCGCCCCGTCCAGCTCCTATAATTCACCCCTCCACTTT | CSARDPAPSSSYNSPLHF
many | TRBJ1-5 | . | TRBV4-2 | TGTGCCAGCAGCCAAGATCCCGCCGGGGGCAATCAGCCCCAGCATTTT | CASSQDPAGGNQPQHF
. | TRBJ2-4 | TRBD1 | TRBV6-1 | TGTGCCAGCACCTCGACCGGACAGGGAAAAAACATTCAGTACTTC | CASTSTGQGKNIQYF
many | TRBJ2-7 | TRBD2 | TRBV28 | TGTGCCAGCAGTTCTAGCGGGAGGAAGATGGGGCTCGAGCAGTACTTC | CASSSSGRKMGLEQYF